This passage covers 13 T cell receptor beta chains from one sample sequenced in a study of HIV-infected patients and healthy controls. cDNA was made from 500 ng RNA using alpha and beta constant primers. Using multiplexing indices, alpha and beta chain libraries were generated apart by chain-specific third strand synthesis. One entry per CDR3 protein results from TCRdb running MiXCR on the 5' RACE reads. The sample holds about 18,000 distinct CDR3 sequences, roughly 9.5% seen once. The repertoire came from unfractionated whole blood and reflected all unsorted peripheral T cells. Sequenced sample: blood. Receptors were obtained from an adult in good health.

The chain recombines TRBV3-1 with TRBJ1-2; TRBD1 agrees at 8 bases. J gave up 2 bases and V 0 bases, and 8 bases lay outside the gene matches. CDR1 and CDR2 from the germline V gene are LGHDT and YNNKEL (reference sequence). The CDR3 extends over 17 amino acids. Here the CDR3 reads CASSQEKGTGVNYGYTF. CDR3 nucleotides: TGTGCCAGCAGCCAAGAGAAGGGGACAGGCGTAAACTATGGCTACACCTTC.

This clonotype was counted many times. The chain uses TRBV5-1 and TRBJ2-1, with D perhaps matching TRBD1 (6 bases). Germline V gene lookup returns CDR1 SGHRS and CDR2 YFSETQ. The CDR3 length is 14 residues. V lost 4 bases and J lost 5, with 13 bases in between. The CDR3 region is CASSTGQGNNEQFF. The CDR3 DNA follows: TGCGCCAGCAGCACCGGCCAGGGGAACAATGAGCAGTTCTTC.

The V gene is TRBV12-3 or TRBV12-4, the J gene TRBJ2-3; D remains ambiguous. The CDR3 is 13 amino acids. V was trimmed by 5 bases and J by 4 bases, leaving 10 bases between them. CDR3 sequence reads: CASSPDGPDTQYF. The DNA for the CDR3 is TGTGCCAGCAGTCCGGACGGGCCAGATACGCAGTATTTT.

This clonotype was counted many times. V and J are TRBV19 and TRBJ2-7; 8 nucleotides agree with TRBD2. The CDR3 has 15 amino acids. CDR1 and CDR2 from the germline V gene are LNHDA and SQIVND (reference sequence). The V segment lost 5 bases and the J segment 2 bases; nucleotides outside the gene matches: 8. CDR3 protein: CASSPGGAGTYEQYF. CDR3 coding DNA: TGTGCCAGTAGTCCCGGGGGGGCGGGTACCTACGAGCAGTACTTC.

The chain combines TRBV3-1 with TRBJ2-3; no clear D gene. This CDR3 comprises 14 residues. Deletions cut 1 base from V and 0 bases from J, with 5 bases between. Germline CDR1 reads LGHDT; CDR2 reads YNNKEL (reference sequence). CDR3 sequence: CASSQGSSTDTQYF. The CDR3 DNA reads as TGTGCCAGCAGCCAAGGATCTAGCACAGATACGCAGTATTTT.

This clonotype was observed a few times. The chain uses TRBV20-1 and TRBJ1-1; D remains ambiguous. This CDR3 is built from 14 residues. From germline, CDR1 is DFQATT and CDR2 SNEGSKA (reference sequence). V lost 0 bases to trimming and J lost 0 bases, with 8 bases between them. The CDR3 nucleotides read TGCAGTGCTAGAGAACCGTTAATGAACACTGAAGCTTTCTTT. Its protein product is CSAREPLMNTEAFF.

The rearrangement links TRBV11-2 to TRBJ2-7, with D unclear. V was clipped by 1 base and J by 0 bases, with 10 bases between them. This CDR3 has 15 residues. Germline values: CDR1 SGHAT, CDR2 FQNNGV. The CDR3 reads CASSLAGSGSYEQYF. The CDR3 bases are TGTGCCAGCAGCTTAGCCGGGTCTGGCTCCTACGAGCAGTACTTC.

This clonotype counts as medium-sized. The chain uses TRBV18 and TRBJ2-3; D is perhaps TRBD2 (5 bases). Trimming pared 3 bases from V and 5 bases from J, leaving 9 bases between. The CDR3 consists of 13 residues. CDR1 KGHSH and CDR2 LQKENI come from the germline V gene. The CDR3 nucleotides are TGTGCCAGCTCACCGACGAGCGGAGATACGCAGTATTTT. Its protein product is CASSPTSGDTQYF.

This clonotype was seen repeatedly, ten times or more. J is TRBJ2-1 and V is TRBV10-3, with D uncertain. This CDR3 is 12 amino acids long. The germline V gene has CDR1 ENHRY and CDR2 SYGVKD. Trimming stripped 1 base from V and 7 bases from J, with 5 bases between. Written as DNA, the CDR3 is TGTGCCATCAGTGAGTTAACGAATGAGCAGTTCTTC. Translation: CAISELTNEQFF.

This clonotype was counted ten times or more. The V call is TRBV6-2 or TRBV6-3, the J call TRBJ2-5; weak D call: TRBD1 (6 bases). The V end was cut by 0 bases, the J end by 4 bases, with 12 bases between. This CDR3 region has 15 residues. Germline CDR1 MNHEY, CDR2 SVGEGT. CDR3 sequence: CASSYSLRGRETQYF. The CDR3 DNA sequence: TGTGCCAGCAGTTACTCTCTCAGGGGCCGAGAGACCCAGTACTTC.

The J gene is TRBJ1-6, the V gene TRBV28, with no clear D. Germline assignment: CDR1 MDHEN and CDR2 SYDVKM. This CDR3 contains 15 residues. Trimming shortened V by 6 bases and J by 6 bases, and 15 bases separated the two germline ends. CDR3 amino acids: CASSPSGSGNSPLHF. For the CDR3, the DNA is TGTGCCAGCAGCCCGTCGGGGTCGGGTAATTCACCCCTCCACTTT.

Regarding this clonotype: A much larger clone lies a single base off, so this may be a read error. This chain connects TRBV3-1 to TRBJ1-5; D gene unclear. V gave up 2 bases and J gave up 8 bases, with 7 bases separating them. This CDR3 is built from 12 residues. Per germline, CDR1 LGHDT and CDR2 YNNKEL (reference sequence). Written as DNA, the CDR3 is TGTGCCAGCAGCCAATTTTCCAAGCCCCAGCATTTT. It translates to CASSQFSKPQHF. The entire variable domain, with the rest obtained from reference TRBV3-1 and TRBJ1-5, is as follows: DTAVSQTPKYLVTQMGNDKSIKCEQNLGHDTMYWYKQDSKKFLKIMFSYNNKELIINETVPNRFSPKSPDKAHLNLHINSLELGDSAVYFCASSQFSKPQHFGDGTRLSIL.

This clonotype was counted ten times or more. The chain uses TRBV20-1 and TRBJ2-7, with TRBD2 as a possible D gene (6 bases). Between the trimmed V and J ends, which lost 5 bases and 1 base, there was a span of 15 bases. CDR3 size: 14 residues. CDR1 and CDR2 (germline): DFQATT, SNEGSKA (reference sequence). In DNA form, the CDR3 reads TGCAGTGCTCCCCGCCGGAGGGGATCCTACGAGCAGTACTTC. It is translated as CSAPRRRGSYEQYF.